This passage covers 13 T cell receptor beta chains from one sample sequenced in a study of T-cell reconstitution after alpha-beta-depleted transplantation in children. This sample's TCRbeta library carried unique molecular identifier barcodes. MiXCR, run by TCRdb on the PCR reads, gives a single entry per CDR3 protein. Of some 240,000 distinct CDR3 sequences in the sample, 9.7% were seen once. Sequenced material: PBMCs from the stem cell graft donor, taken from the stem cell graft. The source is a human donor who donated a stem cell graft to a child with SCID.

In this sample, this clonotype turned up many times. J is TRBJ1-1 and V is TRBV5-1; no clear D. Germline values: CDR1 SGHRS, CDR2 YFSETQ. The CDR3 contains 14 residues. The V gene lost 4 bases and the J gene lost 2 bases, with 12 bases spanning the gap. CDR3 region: CASSPTRDNTEAFF. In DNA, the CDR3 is TGCGCCAGCAGCCCGACCCGAGATAACACTGAAGCTTTCTTT.

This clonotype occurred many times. Here the CDR3 reads CSAPGLAGAQYF. The CDR3 bases are TGCAGTGCCCCCGGACTAGCTGGGGCCCAGTACTTC. The chain joins TRBV20-1 to TRBJ2-5; TRBD2 matches 8 bases. The CDR3 sequence is 12 residues long. The V and J ends lost 6 bases and 9 bases, in that order; junction bases with no gene match: 9. Germline V CDR1 and CDR2: DFQATT, SNEGSKA (reference sequence).

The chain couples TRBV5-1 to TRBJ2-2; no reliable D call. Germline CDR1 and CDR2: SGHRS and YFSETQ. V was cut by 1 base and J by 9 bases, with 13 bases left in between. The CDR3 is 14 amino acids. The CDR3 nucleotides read TGCGCCAGCAGCTTGAGGTCCCCTGACTGGGAGCTGTTTTTT. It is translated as CASSLRSPDWELFF.

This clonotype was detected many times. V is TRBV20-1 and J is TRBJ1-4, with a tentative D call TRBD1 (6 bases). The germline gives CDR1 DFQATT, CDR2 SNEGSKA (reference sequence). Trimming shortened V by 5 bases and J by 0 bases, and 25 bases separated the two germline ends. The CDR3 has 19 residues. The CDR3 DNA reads TGCAGTGCTCGAAGTGGTCCAGGGGATCCGTCGGCAACTAATGAAAAACTGTTTTTT. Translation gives CSARSGPGDPSATNEKLFF.

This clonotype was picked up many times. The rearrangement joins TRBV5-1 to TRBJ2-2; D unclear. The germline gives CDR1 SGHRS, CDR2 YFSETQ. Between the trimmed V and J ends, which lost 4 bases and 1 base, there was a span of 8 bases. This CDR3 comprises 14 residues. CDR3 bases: TGCGCCAGCAGCGGCACCTTGAACACCGGGGAGCTGTTTTTT. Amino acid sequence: CASSGTLNTGELFF.

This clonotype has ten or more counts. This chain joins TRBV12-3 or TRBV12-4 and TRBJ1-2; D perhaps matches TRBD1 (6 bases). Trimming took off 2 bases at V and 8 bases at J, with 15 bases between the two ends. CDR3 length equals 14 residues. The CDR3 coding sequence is TGTGCCAGCAGTTTACCCTCGGGGGGCAAGGGCTACACCTTC. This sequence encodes CASSLPSGGKGYTF.

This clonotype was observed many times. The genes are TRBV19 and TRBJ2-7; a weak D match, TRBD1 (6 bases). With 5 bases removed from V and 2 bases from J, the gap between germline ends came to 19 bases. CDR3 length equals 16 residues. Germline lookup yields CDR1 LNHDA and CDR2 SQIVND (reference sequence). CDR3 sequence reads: CASSPWWSGATYEQYF. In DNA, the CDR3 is TGTGCCAGTAGTCCCTGGTGGTCAGGGGCGACCTACGAGCAGTACTTC. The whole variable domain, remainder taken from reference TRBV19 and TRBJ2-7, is DGGITQSPKYLFRKEGQNVTLSCEQNLNHDAMYWYRQDPGQGLRLIYYSQIVNDFQKGDIAEGYSVSREKKESFPLTVTSAQKNPTAFYLCASSPWWSGATYEQYFGPGTRLTVT.

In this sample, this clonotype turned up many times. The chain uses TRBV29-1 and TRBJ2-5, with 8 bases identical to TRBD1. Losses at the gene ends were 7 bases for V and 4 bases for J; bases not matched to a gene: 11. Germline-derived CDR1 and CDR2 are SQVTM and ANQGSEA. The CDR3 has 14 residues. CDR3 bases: TGCAGCGCAGACAGGGGTTTTGGGATAGAGACCCAGTACTTC. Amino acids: CSADRGFGIETQYF.

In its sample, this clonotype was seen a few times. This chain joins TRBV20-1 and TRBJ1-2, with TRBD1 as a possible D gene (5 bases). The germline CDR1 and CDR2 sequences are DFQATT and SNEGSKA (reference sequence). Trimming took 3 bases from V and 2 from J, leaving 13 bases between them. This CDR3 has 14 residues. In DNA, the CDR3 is TGCAGTGCTAGCTCCGGGGCGACCAACTATGGCTACACCTTC. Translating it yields CSASSGATNYGYTF.

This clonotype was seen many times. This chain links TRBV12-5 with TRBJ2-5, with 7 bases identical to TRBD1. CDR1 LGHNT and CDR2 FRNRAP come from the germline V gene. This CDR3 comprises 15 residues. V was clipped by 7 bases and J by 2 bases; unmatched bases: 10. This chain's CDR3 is CASARPGQPQETQYF. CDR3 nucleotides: TGTGCTAGTGCCCGACCGGGACAGCCACAAGAGACCCAGTACTTC. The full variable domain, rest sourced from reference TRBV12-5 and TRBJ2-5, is DARVTQTPRHKVTEMGQEVTMRCQPILGHNTVFWYRQTMMQGLELLAYFRNRAPLDDSGMPKDRFSAEMPDATLATLKIQPSEPRDSAVYFCASARPGQPQETQYFGPGTRLLVL.

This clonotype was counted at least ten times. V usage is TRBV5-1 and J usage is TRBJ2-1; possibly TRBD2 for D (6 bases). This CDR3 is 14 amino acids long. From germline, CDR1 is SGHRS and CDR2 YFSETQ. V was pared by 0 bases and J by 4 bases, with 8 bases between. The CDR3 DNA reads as TGCGCCAGCAGCTTGGACGGGGGATACAATGAGCAGTTCTTC. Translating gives CASSLDGGYNEQFF.

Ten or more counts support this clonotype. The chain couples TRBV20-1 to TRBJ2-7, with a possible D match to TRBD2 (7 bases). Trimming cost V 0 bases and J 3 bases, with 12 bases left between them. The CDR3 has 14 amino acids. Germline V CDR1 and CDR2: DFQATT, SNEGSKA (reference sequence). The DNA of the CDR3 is TGCAGTGCTAGAGATGTAGGGGGGGGCTACGAGCAGTACTTC. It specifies CSARDVGGGYEQYF.

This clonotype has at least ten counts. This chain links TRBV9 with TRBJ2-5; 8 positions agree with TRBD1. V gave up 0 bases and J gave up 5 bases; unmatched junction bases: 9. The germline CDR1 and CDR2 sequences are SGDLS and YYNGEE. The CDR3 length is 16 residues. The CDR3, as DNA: TGTGCCAGCAGCGTAGCGCAGGCAGGGGGCTGGGAGACCCAGTACTTC. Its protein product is CASSVAQAGGWETQYF.